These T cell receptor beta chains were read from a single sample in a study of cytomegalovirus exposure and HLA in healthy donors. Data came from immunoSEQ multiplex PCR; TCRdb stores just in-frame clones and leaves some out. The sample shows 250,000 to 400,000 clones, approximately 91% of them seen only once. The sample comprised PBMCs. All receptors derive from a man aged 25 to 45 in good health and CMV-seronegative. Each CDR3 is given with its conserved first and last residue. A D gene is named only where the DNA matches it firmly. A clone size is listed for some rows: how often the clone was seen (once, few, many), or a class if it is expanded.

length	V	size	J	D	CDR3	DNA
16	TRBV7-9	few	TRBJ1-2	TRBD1	CASSLNRDRGNYGYTF	TGTGCCAGCAGCTTAAATAGGGACAGGGGAAACTATGGCTACACCTTC
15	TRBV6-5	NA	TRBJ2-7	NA	CASTALRTTHYEQYF	TGTGCCAGCACCGCACTAAGGACAACCCACTACGAGCAGTACTTC
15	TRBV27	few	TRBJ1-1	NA	CASSKISLLSAEAFF	TGTGCCAGCAGCAAGATTAGCCTCCTGAGCGCTGAAGCTTTCTTT
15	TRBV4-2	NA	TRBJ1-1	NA	CASSQDLGVNTEAFF	TGTGCCAGCAGCCAAGATTTGGGAGTTAACACTGAAGCTTTCTTT
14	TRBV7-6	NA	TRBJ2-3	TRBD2	CASSWAGVRDTQYF	TGTGCCAGCAGTTGGGCGGGGGTCAGAGATACGCAGTATTTT
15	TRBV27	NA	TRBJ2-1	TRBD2	CASSKRGSSYNEQFF	TGTGCCAGCAGTAAGCGGGGAAGCTCCTACAATGAGCAGTTCTTC
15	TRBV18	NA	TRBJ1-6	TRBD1	CASSGTGSYNSPLHF	TGTGCCAGCTCCGGGACAGGATCCTATAATTCACCCCTCCACTTT
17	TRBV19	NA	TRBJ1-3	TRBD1	CASSIDTYRGSGNTIYF	TGTGCCAGTAGTATAGACACCTACAGGGGCTCTGGAAACACCATATATTTT
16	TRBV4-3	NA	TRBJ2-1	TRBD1	CASSHDGTGIYNEQFF	TGCGCCAGCAGCCACGACGGGACAGGGATATACAATGAGCAGTTCTTC
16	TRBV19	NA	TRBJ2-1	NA	CASSYYWAGAYNEQFF	TGTGCCAGTAGCTACTACTGGGCGGGGGCTTACAATGAGCAGTTCTTC
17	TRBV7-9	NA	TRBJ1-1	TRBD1	CASSTRTGGERGTEAFF	TGTGCCAGCAGCACCAGGACAGGGGGCGAGAGGGGCACTGAAGCTTTCTTT
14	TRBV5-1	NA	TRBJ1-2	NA	CASSLDPGNYGYTF	TGCGCCAGCAGCTTGGATCCGGGTAACTATGGCTACACCTTC
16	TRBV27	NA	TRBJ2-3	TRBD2	CASSPHFRGGIDTQYF	TGTGCCAGCAGTCCCCATTTCCGGGGGGGCATAGATACGCAGTATTTT
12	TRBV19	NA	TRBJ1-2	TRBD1	CASTTGGGGYTF	TGTGCCAGTACCACAGGGGGGGGAGGCTACACCTTC
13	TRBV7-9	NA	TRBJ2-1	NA	CASSGELRNEQFF	TGTGCCAGCAGCGGAGAACTTAGAAATGAGCAGTTCTTC
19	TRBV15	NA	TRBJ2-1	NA	CATSRVGVGAWVSYNEQFF	TGTGCCACCAGCAGAGTTGGGGTGGGGGCGTGGGTCTCCTACAATGAGCAGTTCTTC
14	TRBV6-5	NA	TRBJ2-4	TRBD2	CASSTPEGRGVASF	TGTGCCAGCAGTACCCCCGAGGGGCGGGGGGTCGCCTCCTTC
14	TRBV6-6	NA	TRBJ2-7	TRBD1	CATEVRAGGAEQYF	TGTGCCACCGAAGTGAGGGCAGGGGGCGCCGAGCAGTACTTC
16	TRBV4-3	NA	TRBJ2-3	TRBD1	CASSQDPGGLTDTQYF	TGCGCCAGCAGCCAAGATCCAGGGGGCCTCACAGATACGCAGTATTTT
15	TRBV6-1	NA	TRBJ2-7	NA	CASSTGRTGSYEQYF	TGTGCCAGCAGTACGGGTAGAACAGGGTCCTACGAGCAGTACTTC
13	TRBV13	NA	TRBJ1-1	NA	CASRVDSPTEAFF	TGTGCCAGCAGGGTCGACAGCCCCACTGAAGCTTTCTTT
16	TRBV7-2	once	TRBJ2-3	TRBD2	CASSLGAGVLTHTQYF	TGTGCCAGCAGCTTGGGAGCGGGGGTTCTCACCCATACGCAGTATTTT
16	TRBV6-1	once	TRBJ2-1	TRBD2	CASSDRRGGFYNEQFF	TGTGCCAGCAGTGATAGGCGGGGGGGCTTCTACAATGAGCAGTTCTTC
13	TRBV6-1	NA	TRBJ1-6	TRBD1	CASQGALNSPLHF	TGTGCCAGCCAGGGGGCCTTGAATTCACCCCTCCACTTT
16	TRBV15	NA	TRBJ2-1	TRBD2	CATSSERGDSYNEQFF	TGTGCCACCAGCTCAGAGCGGGGGGACTCCTACAATGAGCAGTTCTTC
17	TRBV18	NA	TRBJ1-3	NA	CASSLGGGPLEGNTIYF	TGTGCCAGCTCACTGGGCGGGGGACCTCTGGAGGGAAACACCATATATTTT
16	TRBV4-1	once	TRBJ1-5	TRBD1	CASSQGDRVGNQPQHF	TGCGCCAGCAGCCAAGGAGACAGGGTTGGAAATCAGCCCCAGCATTTT
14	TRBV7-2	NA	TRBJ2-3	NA	CASSLGGGSDTQYF	TGTGCCAGCAGCTTGGGCGGGGGCTCAGATACGCAGTATTTT
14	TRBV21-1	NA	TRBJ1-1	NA	CASSHDGVNTEAFF	TGTGCCAGCAGCCACGACGGGGTGAACACTGAAGCTTTCTTT
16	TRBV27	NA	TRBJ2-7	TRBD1	CASSLGTGSSSYEQYF	TGTGCCAGCAGTTTAGGGACAGGGTCCTCCTCCTACGAGCAGTACTTC
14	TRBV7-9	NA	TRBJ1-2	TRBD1	CASSRPGQGYGYTF	TGTGCCAGCAGCCGCCCCGGACAGGGCTATGGCTACACCTTC
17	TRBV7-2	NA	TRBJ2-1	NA	CASSLVSDVWTYNEQFF	TGTGCCAGCAGCTTGGTGAGCGACGTATGGACCTACAATGAGCAGTTCTTC
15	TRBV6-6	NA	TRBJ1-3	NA	CASSFQVPTGNTIYF	TGTGCCAGCAGTTTTCAGGTCCCCACTGGAAACACCATATATTTT
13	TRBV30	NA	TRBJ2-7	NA	CAWNPGNSYEQYF	TGTGCCTGGAACCCGGGGAATAGCTACGAGCAGTACTTC
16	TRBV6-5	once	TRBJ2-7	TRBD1	CASSYSRRQGSYEQYF	TGTGCCAGCAGTTACTCTCGGAGACAGGGCTCCTACGAGCAGTACTTC
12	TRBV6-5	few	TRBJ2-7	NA	CASRTYRDEQYF	TGTGCCAGCAGGACCTACAGGGACGAGCAGTACTTC
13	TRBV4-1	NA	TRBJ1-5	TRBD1	CASSQGGNQPQHF	TGCGCCAGCTCCCAGGGGGGCAATCAGCCCCAGCATTTT
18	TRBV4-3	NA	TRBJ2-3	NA	CASSQGKIGGAPRDTQYF	TGCGCCAGCAGCCAAGGAAAGATCGGCGGGGCGCCCCGGGATACGCAGTATTTT
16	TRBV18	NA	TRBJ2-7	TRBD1	CASSPPRTGPLREQYF	TGTGCCAGCTCACCACCCCGGACAGGGCCTTTGAGGGAGCAGTACTTC
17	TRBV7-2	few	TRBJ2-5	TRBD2	CASSFRVRTSGGETQYF	TGTGCCAGCAGCTTTAGAGTGAGGACTAGCGGGGGGGAGACCCAGTACTTC
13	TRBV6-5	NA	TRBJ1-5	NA	CATRATGNQPQHF	TGTGCCACGCGAGCGACAGGAAATCAGCCCCAGCATTTT
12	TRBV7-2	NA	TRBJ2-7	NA	CASSLVKNEQYF	TGTGCCAGCAGCTTAGTGAAGAACGAGCAGTACTTC
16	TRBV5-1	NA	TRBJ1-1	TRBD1	CASSQSQTGGITEAFF	TGCGCCAGCAGCCAATCTCAGACAGGGGGAATCACTGAAGCTTTCTTT
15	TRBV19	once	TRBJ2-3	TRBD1	CASRLRDRDADTQYF	TGTGCCAGTAGACTCCGGGACAGGGACGCAGATACGCAGTATTTT
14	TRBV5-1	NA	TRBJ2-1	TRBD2	CASGGDYSYNEQFF	TGCGCCAGCGGGGGGGACTACTCCTACAATGAGCAGTTCTTC
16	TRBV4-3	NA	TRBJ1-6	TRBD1	CASSLSTGTGDSPLHF	TGCGCCAGCAGCCTCAGCACTGGGACAGGGGATTCACCCCTCCACTTT
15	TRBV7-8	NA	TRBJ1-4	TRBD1	CASSSWDREKEKLFF	TGTGCCAGCAGCTCTTGGGACAGGGAGAAGGAAAAACTGTTTTTT
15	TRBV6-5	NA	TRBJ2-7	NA	CASTPRGRIGYEQYF	TGTGCCAGCACCCCCAGGGGCCGAATTGGCTACGAGCAGTACTTC
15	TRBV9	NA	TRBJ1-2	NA	CASSVSSQGYYGYTF	TGTGCCAGCAGCGTATCGTCCCAGGGGTACTATGGCTACACCTTC
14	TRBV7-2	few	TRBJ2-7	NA	CASSLRRSSYEQYF	TGTGCCAGCAGCTTAAGGAGGAGCTCCTACGAGCAGTACTTC
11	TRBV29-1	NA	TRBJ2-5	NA	CSCSQEETQYF	TGCAGCTGCTCCCAGGAAGAGACCCAGTACTTC
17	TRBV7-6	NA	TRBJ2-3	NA	CASSPLRGGSSTDTQYF	TGTGCCAGCAGCCCCCTTCGAGGCGGGTCTAGCACAGATACGCAGTATTTT